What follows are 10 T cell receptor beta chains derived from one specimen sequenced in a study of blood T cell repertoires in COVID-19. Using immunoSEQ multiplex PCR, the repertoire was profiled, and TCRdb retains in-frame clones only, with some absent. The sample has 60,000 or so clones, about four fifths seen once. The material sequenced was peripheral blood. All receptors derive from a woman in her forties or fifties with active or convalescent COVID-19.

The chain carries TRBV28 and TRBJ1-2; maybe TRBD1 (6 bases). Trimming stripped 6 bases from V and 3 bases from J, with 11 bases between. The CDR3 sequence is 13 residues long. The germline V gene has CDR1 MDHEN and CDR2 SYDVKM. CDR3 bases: TGTGCCAGCAGGAGGACAGTAGACTATGGCTACACCTTC. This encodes CASRRTVDYGYTF.

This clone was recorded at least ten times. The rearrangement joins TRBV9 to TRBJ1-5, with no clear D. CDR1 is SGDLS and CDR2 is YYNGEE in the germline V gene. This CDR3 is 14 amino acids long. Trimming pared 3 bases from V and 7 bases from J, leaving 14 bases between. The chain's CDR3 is CASSATHGGQPQHF. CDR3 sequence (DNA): TGTGCCAGCAGCGCCACACATGGAGGGCAGCCCCAGCATTTT.

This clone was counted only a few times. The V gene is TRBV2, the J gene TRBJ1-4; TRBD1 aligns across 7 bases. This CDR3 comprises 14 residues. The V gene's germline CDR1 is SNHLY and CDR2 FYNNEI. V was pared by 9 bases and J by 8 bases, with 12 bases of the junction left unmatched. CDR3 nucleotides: TGTGCCAGTGGCCGACAGGGACATATGGAAAAACTGTTTTTT. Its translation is CASGRQGHMEKLFF.

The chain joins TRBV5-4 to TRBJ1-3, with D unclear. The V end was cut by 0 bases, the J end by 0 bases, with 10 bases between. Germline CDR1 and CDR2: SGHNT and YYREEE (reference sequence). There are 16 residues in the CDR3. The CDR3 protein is CASSLAGSLSGNTIYF. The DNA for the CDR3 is TGTGCCAGCAGCTTGGCGGGGTCCCTCTCTGGAAACACCATATATTTT.

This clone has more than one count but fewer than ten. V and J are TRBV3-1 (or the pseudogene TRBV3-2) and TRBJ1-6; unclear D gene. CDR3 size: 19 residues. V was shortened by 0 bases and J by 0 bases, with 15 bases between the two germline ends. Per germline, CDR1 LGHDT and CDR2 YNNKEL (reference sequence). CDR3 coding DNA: TGTGCCAGCAGCCAAGATATAGGAGAATCTAGCTCCTATAATTCACCCCTCCACTTT. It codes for CASSQDIGESSSYNSPLHF.

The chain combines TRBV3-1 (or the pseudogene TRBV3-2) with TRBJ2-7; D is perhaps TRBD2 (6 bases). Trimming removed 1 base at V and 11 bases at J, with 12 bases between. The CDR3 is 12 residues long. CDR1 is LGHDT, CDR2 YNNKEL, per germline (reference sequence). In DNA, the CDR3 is TGTGCCAGCAGCCAAGGCTCGGGACTTGAGTACTTC. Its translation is CASSQGSGLEYF.

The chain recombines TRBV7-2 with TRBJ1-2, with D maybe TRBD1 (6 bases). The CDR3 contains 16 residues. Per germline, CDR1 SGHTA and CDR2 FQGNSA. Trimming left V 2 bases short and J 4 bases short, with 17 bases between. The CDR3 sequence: CASSLSTGGRGYGYTF. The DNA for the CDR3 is TGTGCCAGCAGCTTAAGTACCGGGGGGCGCGGCTATGGCTACACCTTC.

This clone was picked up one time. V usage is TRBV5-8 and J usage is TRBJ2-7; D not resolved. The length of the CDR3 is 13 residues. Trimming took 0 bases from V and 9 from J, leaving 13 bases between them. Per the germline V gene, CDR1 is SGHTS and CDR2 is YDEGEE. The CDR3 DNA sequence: TGTGCCAGCAGCTTGGGGCACGCCCTAGGGCAGTACTTC. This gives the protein CASSLGHALGQYF.

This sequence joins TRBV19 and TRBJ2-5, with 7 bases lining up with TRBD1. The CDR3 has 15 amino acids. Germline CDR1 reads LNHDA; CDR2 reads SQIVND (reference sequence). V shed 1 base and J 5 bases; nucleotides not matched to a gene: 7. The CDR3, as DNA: TGTGCCAGTAGTATAGGAGGGGGCGCTGGGGAGACCCAGTACTTC. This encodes CASSIGGGAGETQYF.

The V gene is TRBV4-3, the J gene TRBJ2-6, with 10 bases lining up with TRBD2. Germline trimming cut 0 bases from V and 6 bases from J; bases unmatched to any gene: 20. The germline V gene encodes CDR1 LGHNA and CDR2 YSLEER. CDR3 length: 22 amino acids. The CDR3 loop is CASSQEWTLTSGLSKAANVLTF. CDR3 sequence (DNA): TGCGCCAGCAGCCAAGAATGGACTTTGACTAGCGGGCTGAGCAAGGCGGCCAACGTCCTGACTTTC.